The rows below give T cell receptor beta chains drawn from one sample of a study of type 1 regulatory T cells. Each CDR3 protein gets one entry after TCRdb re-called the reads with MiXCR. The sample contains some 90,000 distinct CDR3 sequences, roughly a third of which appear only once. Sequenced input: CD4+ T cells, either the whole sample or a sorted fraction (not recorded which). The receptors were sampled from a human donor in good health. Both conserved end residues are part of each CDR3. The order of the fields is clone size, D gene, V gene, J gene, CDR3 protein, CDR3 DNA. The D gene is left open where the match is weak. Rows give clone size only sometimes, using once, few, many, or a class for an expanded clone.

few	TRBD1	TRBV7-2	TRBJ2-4	CASSPRGTGENIQYF	TGTGCCAGCAGCCCACGGGGGACAGGGGAAAACATTCAGTACTTC
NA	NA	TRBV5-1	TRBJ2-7	CASSLGSSPGEQYF	TGCGCCAGCAGCTTGGGTAGTTCCCCTGGGGAGCAGTACTTC
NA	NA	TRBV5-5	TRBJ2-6	CASSTGIGANILTF	TGTGCCAGCAGCACAGGGATCGGGGCCAACATCCTGACTTTC
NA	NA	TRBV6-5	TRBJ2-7	CASSNRGTVTYEQYF	TGTGCCAGCAGCAACCGGGGGACAGTTACCTACGAGCAGTACTTC
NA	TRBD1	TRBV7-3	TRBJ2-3	CASSLQGATDTQYF	TGTGCCAGCAGCTTACAGGGGGCCACAGATACGCAGTATTTT
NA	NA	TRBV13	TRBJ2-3	CASSTRRTPSTLNTQYF	TGTGCCAGCAGCACTCGCCGGACCCCATCCACCTTAAATACGCAGTATTTT
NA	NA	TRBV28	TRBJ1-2	CASSPMGQGYGYTF	TGTGCCAGCAGTCCCATGGGGCAGGGATATGGCTACACCTTC
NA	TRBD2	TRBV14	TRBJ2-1	CASSPGLAGASEQFF	TGTGCCAGCAGCCCCGGACTAGCGGGAGCGTCTGAGCAGTTCTTC
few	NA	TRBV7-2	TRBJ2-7	CASSLGSRWGEQYF	TGTGCCAGCAGCTTAGGGAGCCGATGGGGCGAGCAGTACTTC
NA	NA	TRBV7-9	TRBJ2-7	CASSHGATPYEQYF	TGTGCCAGCAGCCATGGGGCCACTCCCTACGAGCAGTACTTC
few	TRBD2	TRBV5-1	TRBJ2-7	CASSPTSGTSYEQYF	TGCGCCAGCAGCCCGACTAGCGGAACCTCCTACGAGCAGTACTTC
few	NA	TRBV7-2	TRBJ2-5	CASERGGRQETQYF	TGTGCCAGCGAGCGCGGCGGCCGTCAAGAGACCCAGTACTTC
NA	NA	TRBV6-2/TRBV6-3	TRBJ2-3	CASTKKGGESTDTQYF	TGTGCCAGCACCAAAAAAGGGGGGGAGAGCACAGATACGCAGTATTTT
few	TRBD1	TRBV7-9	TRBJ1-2	CASRRDRAGYTF	TGTGCCAGCAGACGGGACAGGGCTGGCTACACCTTC
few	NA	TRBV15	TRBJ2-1	CATSRNPGAGAYNEQFF	TGTGCCACCAGCAGAAATCCAGGGGCCGGGGCTTACAATGAGCAGTTCTTC
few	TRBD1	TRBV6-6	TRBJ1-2	CASSDSDRPSAGYTF	TGTGCCAGCAGTGACTCGGACAGGCCAAGTGCGGGCTACACCTTC
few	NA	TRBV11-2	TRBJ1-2	CASSGGGGGNYGYTF	TGTGCCAGCAGTGGAGGTGGGGGCGGTAACTATGGCTACACCTTC
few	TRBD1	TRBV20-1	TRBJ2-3	CSAPRTGMTDTQYF	TGCAGTGCCCCTAGGACAGGGATGACAGATACGCAGTATTTT
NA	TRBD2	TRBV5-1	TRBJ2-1	CASSFPGLAGINEQFF	TGCGCCAGCAGCTTCCCCGGACTAGCTGGTATCAATGAGCAGTTCTTC
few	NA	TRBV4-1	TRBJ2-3	CASSQATDRDWQGTQYF	TGCGCCAGCAGCCAAGCAACGGACCGGGACTGGCAGGGTACGCAGTATTTT
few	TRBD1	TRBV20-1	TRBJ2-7	CSALRDRANEQYF	TGCAGTGCTCTCCGGGACAGGGCGAACGAGCAGTACTTC
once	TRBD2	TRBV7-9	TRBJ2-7	CASSLTSGENTYEQYF	TGTGCCAGCAGCTTGACTAGCGGAGAAAATACCTACGAGCAGTACTTC
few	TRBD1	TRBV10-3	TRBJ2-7	CAISEGQGRYEQYF	TGTGCCATCAGTGAGGGACAGGGTAGATACGAGCAGTACTTC
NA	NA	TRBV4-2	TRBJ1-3	CASSRVDGISGNTIYF	TGTGCCAGCAGCCGGGTAGATGGAATTTCTGGAAACACCATATATTTT
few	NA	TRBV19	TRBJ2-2	CASTTLINTGELFF	TGTGCCAGTACCACACTTATAAACACCGGGGAGCTGTTTTTT
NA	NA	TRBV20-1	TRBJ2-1	CSARRITDNEQFF	TGCAGTGCTAGAAGGATTACTGACAATGAGCAGTTCTTC
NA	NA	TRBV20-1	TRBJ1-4	CSVFHLDEEKLFF	TGCAGTGTTTTTCATCTAGACGAAGAAAAACTGTTTTTT
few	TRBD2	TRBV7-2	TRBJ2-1	CASSLTSTRQFF	TGTGCCAGCAGCCTGACTAGCACCAGGCAGTTCTTC
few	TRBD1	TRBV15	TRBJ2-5	CATRTGQGFETQYF	TGTGCCACCAGGACCGGACAGGGGTTTGAGACCCAGTACTTC
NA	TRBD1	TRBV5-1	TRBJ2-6	CASSDGTDSGTNVLTF	TGCGCCAGCAGCGACGGGACAGACTCTGGGACCAACGTCCTGACTTTC
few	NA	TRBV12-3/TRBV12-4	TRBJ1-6	CASSFQGNRVNSPLHF	TGTGCCAGCAGTTTCCAAGGGAACAGGGTTAATTCACCCCTCCACTTT
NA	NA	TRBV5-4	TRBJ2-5	CASRKGGGQETQYF	TGTGCCAGCAGAAAAGGGGGGGGACAAGAGACCCAGTACTTC
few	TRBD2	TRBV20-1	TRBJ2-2	CSARSLREGQMAGELFF	TGCAGTGCTAGGAGTTTGCGGGAGGGCCAAATGGCCGGGGAGCTGTTTTTT
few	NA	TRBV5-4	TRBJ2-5	CASSFYQGEETQYF	TGTGCCAGCAGCTTCTATCAGGGCGAAGAGACCCAGTACTTC
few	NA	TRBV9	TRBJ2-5	CASRSRDGTGETQYF	TGTGCCAGCAGGTCTAGGGACGGAACGGGGGAGACCCAGTACTTC
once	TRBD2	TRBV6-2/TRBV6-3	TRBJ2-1	CASSYLTSAEQFF	TGTGCCAGCAGTTACTTAACTAGCGCTGAGCAGTTCTTC
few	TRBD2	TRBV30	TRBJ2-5	CAWNRGREETQYF	TGTGCCTGGAACCGCGGGAGGGAAGAGACCCAGTACTTC